The 3 T cell receptor beta chains presented below share a single source sample, sequenced in a study of blood T cell repertoires in COVID-19. Sequencing was performed with immunoSEQ multiplex PCR; in TCRdb, only in-frame clones are kept and a portion is missing. The sample comprises approximately 140,000 clones, about 83% of which are singletons, and more than 5% rests with the top ten. The sample comprised PBMCs or T cells enriched from blood (not recorded which). These receptors came from a woman in her forties or fifties who had been exposed to COVID-19.

This rearrangement joins TRBV29-1 to TRBJ2-7; a possible D gene is TRBD1 (5 bases). Germline V lookup: CDR1 SQVTM, CDR2 ANQGSEA. This CDR3 comprises 11 residues. The ends were cut back, 6 bases at V and 3 bases at J, with 9 bases in the middle. The CDR3, as DNA: TGCAGCGTCGCTCAGGGCTACGAGCAGTACTTC. Translation: CSVAQGYEQYF.

This clone has more than one count but fewer than ten. The chain links TRBV29-1 to TRBJ2-4, with a tentative D call TRBD2 (7 bases). Between the trimmed V and J ends, which lost 7 bases and 0 bases, there was a span of 16 bases. This CDR3 contains 15 residues. CDR1 is SQVTM, CDR2 ANQGSEA, per germline. The CDR3 DNA reads TGCAGCGCTGGGGAGGGGGATTCAGCCAAAAACATTCAGTACTTC. Translated: CSAGEGDSAKNIQYF.

This CDR3 is CSVWRDRTEAFF. The CDR3 DNA is TGCAGCGTGTGGAGGGATCGAACTGAAGCTTTCTTT. The chain uses TRBV29-1 and TRBJ1-1; D gene ambiguous. V lost 6 bases, J lost 5 bases, and 13 bases lay in between. CDR1 is SQVTM, CDR2 ANQGSEA, per germline. This CDR3 is 12 amino acids long.